This TCR beta chain was identified in a study of circulating and synovial CD4+ cells in juvenile arthritis (dated by TCRdb to 2013 to 2016). With respect to the entire study: TCRbeta CDR3 repertoires of circulating HLA-DR+ CD4 T cells, bulk blood CD4 T cells and synovial CD4 T cells were compared within each patient. The goal of repertoire sequencing was to confirm that a circulating synovial-like CD4 T cell subset was enriched in synovial clonotypes. Here is what the overall study found, with its caveats: Since overlap with synovium went up as sequencing depth increased, the measured fractions of shared clonotypes likely underestimated the full repertoire overlap. Compared with bulk blood CD4 repertoires, both the synovial and the circulating pathogenic-like lymphocyte repertoires were less diverse, and some CPL samples were as oligoclonal as synovium. Because T cell genome counts differed by at least an order of magnitude between CPL and bulk blood CD4 samples, sample-size effects were addressed. Circulating pathogenic-like lymphocytes clustered with synovial T cells and shared a substantially higher fraction of CDR3 sequences with synovium than bulk blood. The difference between circulating pathogenic-like lymphocytes and bulk blood T cells was not detected by traditional Vbeta family usage analysis.

V loses 7 bases at its end and J loses 3 bases; junction bases beyond the gene matches: 3. The CDR3 numbers 13 residues from cysteine through phenylalanine. Left in the record is the CDR3 DNA by itself, 39 bases read in frame from the first base. Via the germline V gene, CDR1 is MDHEN and CDR2 SYDVKM. The sequenced samples were obtained from patients with active juvenile idiopathic arthritis. For each patient, circulating pathogenic-like lymphocytes were obtained from less than 11 mL of blood. Circulating pathogenic-like lymphocytes were sorted from peripheral blood mononuclear cells as HLA-DR+CD14-CD3+CD4+CD25low/- cells. Sorting was carried out immediately after cells were thawed, and dead cells were excluded with Live/Dead Fixable Near-IR Stain. HLA-DR was chosen as the sorting marker because it is a surface protein apparently lacking signalling activity in T cells. As to this clone: Its antigen is currently not known. The input lacks base qualities; no much larger clone sits a single base away.

Libraries were built with the immunoSEQ multiplex PCR assay. An external provider performed TCRbeta CDR3 sequencing as a commercial service. As for the original processing: The analyses used productive nucleotide sequences together with amino acid sequences obtained by in silico translation. To equalise sample size, diversity was assessed as Renyi entropy across alpha values by taking the median of 200 repeated subsamples. Pairwise repertoire distance was calculated as one minus the Chao-modified Jaccard index, correcting for under-sampling, and used for clustering. Frequency-weighted overlap with synovial clonotypes was calculated across 200 sample sizes, using 200 draws without replacement for each, and the value reported was the one at the size of the smaller sample. The source is immuneACCESS, and TCRdb retained only in-frame sequences with V and J called. Part of the clones is not carried over; for the studies checked, unresolved V genes explain less than half of this, and the remainder is unexplained. The DNA was the basis for D and trimming; V, J and clone size are from that table. Recorded for this sample are more than 1,200 clones; nearly 90% of them occurred a single time. The ten largest clonotypes hold about 3.2% of the sample.

The material sequenced was HLA-DR+ CD4+ T cells from blood. Taken with the paper, the label for cell subset or site translates to: circulating pathogenic-like lymphocytes, sorted as HLA-DR+CD14-CD3+CD4+CD25low/- blood T cells. The receptor was derived from a human donor with juvenile idiopathic arthritis. The rearrangement joined TRBV28 to TRBJ2-7; TRBD2 aligns with 10 central bases. The CDR3 reads as follows: CASTSGRGYEQYF. The DNA reads as follows: TGTGCCAGCACAAGCGGGAGGGGCTACGAGCAGTACTTC.